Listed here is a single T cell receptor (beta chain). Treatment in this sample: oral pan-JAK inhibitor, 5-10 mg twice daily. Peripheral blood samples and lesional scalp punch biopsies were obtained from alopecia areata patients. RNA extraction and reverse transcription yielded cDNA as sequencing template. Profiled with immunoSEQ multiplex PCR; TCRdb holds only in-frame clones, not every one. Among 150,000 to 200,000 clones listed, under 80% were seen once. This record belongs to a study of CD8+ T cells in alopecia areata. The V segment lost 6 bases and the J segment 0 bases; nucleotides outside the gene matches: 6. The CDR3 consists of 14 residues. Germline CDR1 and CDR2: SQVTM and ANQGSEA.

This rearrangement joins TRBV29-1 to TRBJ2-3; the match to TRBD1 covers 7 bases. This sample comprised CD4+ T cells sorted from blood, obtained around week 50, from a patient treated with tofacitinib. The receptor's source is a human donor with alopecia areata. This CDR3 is CSVPGTASTDTQYF. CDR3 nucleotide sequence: TGCAGCGTCCCTGGGACAGCTAGCACAGATACGCAGTATTTT.